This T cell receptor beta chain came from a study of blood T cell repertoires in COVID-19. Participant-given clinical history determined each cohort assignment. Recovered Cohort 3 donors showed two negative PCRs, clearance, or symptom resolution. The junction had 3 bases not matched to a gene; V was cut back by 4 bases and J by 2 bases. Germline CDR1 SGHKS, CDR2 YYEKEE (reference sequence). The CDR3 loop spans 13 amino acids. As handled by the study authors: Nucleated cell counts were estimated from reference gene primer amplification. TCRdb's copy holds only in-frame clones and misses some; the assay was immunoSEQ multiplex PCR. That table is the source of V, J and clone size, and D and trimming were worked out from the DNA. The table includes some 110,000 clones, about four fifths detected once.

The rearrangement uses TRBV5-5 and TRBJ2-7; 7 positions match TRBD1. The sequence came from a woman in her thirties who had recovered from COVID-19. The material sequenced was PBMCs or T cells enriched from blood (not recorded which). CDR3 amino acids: CASSVDRAYEQYF. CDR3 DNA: TGTGCCAGCAGCGTCGACAGGGCCTACGAGCAGTACTTC. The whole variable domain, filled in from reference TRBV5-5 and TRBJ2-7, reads DAGVTQSPTHLIKTRGQQVTLRCSPISGHKSVSWYQQVLGQGPQFIFQYYEKEERGRGNFPDRFSARQFPNYSSELNVNALLLGDSALYLCASSVDRAYEQYFGPGTRLTVT.